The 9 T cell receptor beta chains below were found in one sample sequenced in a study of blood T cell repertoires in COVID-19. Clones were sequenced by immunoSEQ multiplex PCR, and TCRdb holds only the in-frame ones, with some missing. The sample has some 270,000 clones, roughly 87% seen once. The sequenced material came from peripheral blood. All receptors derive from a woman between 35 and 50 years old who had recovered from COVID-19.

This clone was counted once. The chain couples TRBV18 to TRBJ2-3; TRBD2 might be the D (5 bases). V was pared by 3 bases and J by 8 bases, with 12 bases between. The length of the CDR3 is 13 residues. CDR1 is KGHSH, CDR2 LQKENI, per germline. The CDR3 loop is CASSPAGDGTQYF. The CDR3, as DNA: TGTGCCAGCTCACCGGCCGGGGATGGTACGCAGTATTTT.

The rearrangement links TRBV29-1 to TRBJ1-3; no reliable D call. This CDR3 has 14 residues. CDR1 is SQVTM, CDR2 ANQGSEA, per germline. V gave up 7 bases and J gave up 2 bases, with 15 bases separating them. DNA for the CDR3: TGCAGCGCCACGAAAAGAGGAGCTGGAAACACCATATATTTT. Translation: CSATKRGAGNTIYF.

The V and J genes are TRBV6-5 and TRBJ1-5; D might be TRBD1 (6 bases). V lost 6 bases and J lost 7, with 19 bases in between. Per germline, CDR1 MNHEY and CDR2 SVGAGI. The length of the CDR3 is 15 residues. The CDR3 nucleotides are TGTGCCAGCAGGGGTAGAGGGGGAACAGGGCAGCCCCAGCATTTT. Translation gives CASRGRGGTGQPQHF.

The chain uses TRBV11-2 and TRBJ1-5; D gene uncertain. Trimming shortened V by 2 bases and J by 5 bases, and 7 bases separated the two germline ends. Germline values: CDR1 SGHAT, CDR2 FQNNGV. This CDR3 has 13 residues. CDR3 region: CASSLTLDQPQHF. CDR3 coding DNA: TGTGCCAGCAGCTTAACATTGGATCAGCCCCAGCATTTT.

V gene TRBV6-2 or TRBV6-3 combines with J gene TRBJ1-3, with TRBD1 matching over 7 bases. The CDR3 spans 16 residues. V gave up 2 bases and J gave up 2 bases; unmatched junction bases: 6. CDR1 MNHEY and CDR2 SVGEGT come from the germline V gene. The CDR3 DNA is TGTGCCAGCAGTTACCAGGGACAGCCTGCTGGAAACACCATATATTTT. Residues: CASSYQGQPAGNTIYF.

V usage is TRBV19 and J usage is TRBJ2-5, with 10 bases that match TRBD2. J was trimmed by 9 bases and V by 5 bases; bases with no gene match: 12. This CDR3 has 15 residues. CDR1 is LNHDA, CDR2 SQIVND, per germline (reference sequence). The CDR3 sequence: CASSRETSGQGAQYF. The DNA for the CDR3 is TGTGCCAGTAGTCGGGAGACTAGCGGGCAAGGGGCCCAGTACTTC.

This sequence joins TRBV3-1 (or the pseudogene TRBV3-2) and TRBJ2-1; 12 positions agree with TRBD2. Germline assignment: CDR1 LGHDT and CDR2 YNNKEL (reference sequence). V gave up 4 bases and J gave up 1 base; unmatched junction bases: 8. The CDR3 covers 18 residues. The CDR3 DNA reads TGTGCCAGCAGCCCGTCTAGCGGGGGGGGACAATCCTACAATGAGCAGTTCTTC. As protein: CASSPSSGGGQSYNEQFF.

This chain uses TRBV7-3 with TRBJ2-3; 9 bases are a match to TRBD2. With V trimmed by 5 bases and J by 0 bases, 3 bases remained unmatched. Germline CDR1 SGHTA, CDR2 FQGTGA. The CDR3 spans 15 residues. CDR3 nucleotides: TGTGCCAGCAGCAGCGGGGGGTCGAGCACAGATACGCAGTATTTT. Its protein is CASSSGGSSTDTQYF.

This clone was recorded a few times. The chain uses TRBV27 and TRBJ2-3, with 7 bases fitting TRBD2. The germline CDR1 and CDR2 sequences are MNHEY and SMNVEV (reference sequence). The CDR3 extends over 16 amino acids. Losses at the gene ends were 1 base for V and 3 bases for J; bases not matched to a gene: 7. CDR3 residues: CASSLWGRASTDTQYF. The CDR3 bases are TGTGCCAGCAGTTTATGGGGGAGGGCCAGTACAGATACGCAGTATTTT.